This TCR beta chain was identified in a study of post-analysis software for immune sequencing data. Study results and caveats: Relative to controls, patients with multiple sclerosis showed significantly lower normalized Chao1 diversity. Strong same-batch co-clustering of samples appeared with F measure clustering. Several TRBV segments were more frequent in patients than controls; TRBV5-6, TRBV5-1 and TRBV20-1 belonged to this group.

Unique molecular identifiers had been added to the TCR beta cDNA libraries. T cells numbering about 0.85 to 10 million yielded cDNA molecules that totaled roughly 500,000. Using its own MiXCR run on the PCR reads, TCRdb lists one record per CDR3 protein. The repertoire has 450,000 or so distinct CDR3 sequences, under 55% of them found once; the top ten carry over 10%. The germline V gene has CDR1 SGHKS and CDR2 YYEKEE (reference sequence). V was clipped by 1 base and J by 4 bases, with 5 bases between them. The CDR3 is 12 amino acids. This clonotype was found a few times. Its antigen is undetermined. Sequencing was done on a sample of blood. This receptor was obtained from a girl aged 5-17 years with multiple sclerosis. The chain combines TRBV5-5 with TRBJ1-2; D is ambiguous. This CDR3 is CASSLSSYGYTF. CDR3 coding DNA: TGTGCCAGCAGCTTGTCGTCCTATGGCTACACCTTC.